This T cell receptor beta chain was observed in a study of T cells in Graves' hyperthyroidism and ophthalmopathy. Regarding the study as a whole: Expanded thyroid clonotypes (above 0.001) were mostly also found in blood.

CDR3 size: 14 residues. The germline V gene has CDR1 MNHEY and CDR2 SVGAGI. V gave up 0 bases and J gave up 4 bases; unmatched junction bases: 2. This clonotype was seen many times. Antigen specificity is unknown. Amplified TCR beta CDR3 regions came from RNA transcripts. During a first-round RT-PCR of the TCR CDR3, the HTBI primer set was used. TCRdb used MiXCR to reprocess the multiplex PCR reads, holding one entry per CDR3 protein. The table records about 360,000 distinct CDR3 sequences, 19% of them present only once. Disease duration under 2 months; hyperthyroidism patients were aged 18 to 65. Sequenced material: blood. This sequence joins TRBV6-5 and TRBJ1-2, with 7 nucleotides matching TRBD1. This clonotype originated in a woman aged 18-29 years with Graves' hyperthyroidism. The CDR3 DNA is TGTGCCAGCAGTTACTCGGGGGACAGCTATGGCTACACCTTC. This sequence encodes CASSYSGDSYGYTF.